The 10 T cell receptor beta chains presented below share a single source sample, sequenced in a study of T cell responses to AZD1222 COVID-19 vaccine. The protocol was immunoSEQ multiplex PCR, while the TCRdb copy is restricted to in-frame clones and leaves out a portion. The data show some 180,000 clones, over 80% seen once. This material consisted of peripheral blood, taken on day 0 of AZD1222 vaccination. These receptors were obtained from an adult in good health.

The rearrangement links TRBV10-3 to TRBJ2-2, with 8 bases aligning to TRBD1. J gave up 3 bases and V 6 bases, and 3 bases lay outside the gene matches. The CDR3 runs 14 residues. The germline V gene encodes CDR1 ENHRY and CDR2 SYGVKD. The CDR3 loop is CAIRATGDTGELFF. Here the CDR3 DNA reads TGTGCCATCAGGGCGACAGGGGACACCGGGGAGCTGTTTTTT.

This sequence joins TRBV6-5 and TRBJ2-5; no definite D call. V lost 0 bases and J lost 0, with 2 bases in between. Germline V gene data show CDR1 as MNHEY and CDR2 as SVGAGI. This CDR3 region has 13 residues. The CDR3 DNA follows: TGTGCCAGCAGTTACTCCCACCAAGAGACCCAGTACTTC. Amino acid sequence: CASSYSHQETQYF.

The chain's CDR3 is CASSQTPGLGEAFF. The CDR3 DNA reads as TGTGCCAGCAGCCAAACTCCAGGACTCGGTGAAGCTTTCTTT. The gene calls are TRBV3-1 (or the pseudogene TRBV3-2) and TRBJ1-1; D is uncertain. V lost 2 bases and J 7 bases, leaving 14 bases between the germline ends. CDR1 and CDR2 (germline): LGHDT, YNNKEL (reference sequence). The CDR3 has 14 amino acids.

This clone has just one count. The V call is TRBV5-1, the J call TRBJ2-5; TRBD1 might be the D (6 bases). Looked up from germline, CDR1 is SGHRS and CDR2 is YFSETQ. Deletions cut 4 bases from V and 1 base from J, with 11 bases between. This CDR3 has 14 residues. The CDR3 loop reads CASSPGTLQETQYF. CDR3 DNA sequence: TGCGCCAGCAGCCCCGGGACACTCCAAGAGACCCAGTACTTC.

This chain uses TRBV6-5 with TRBJ1-1, with TRBD1 matching over 8 bases. CDR1 MNHEY and CDR2 SVGAGI come from the germline V gene. Germline trimming cut 5 bases from V and 4 bases from J; bases unmatched to any gene: 6. CDR3 length: 14 residues. The CDR3 spells CASSSSGGATEAFF. As DNA, the CDR3 is TGTGCCAGCAGTAGCTCAGGGGGCGCCACTGAAGCTTTCTTT.

The rearrangement links TRBV5-5 to TRBJ2-7; the match to TRBD2 covers 9 bases. Germline CDR1 reads SGHKS; CDR2 reads YYEKEE (reference sequence). The CDR3 loop spans 16 amino acids. With 4 bases clipped from V and 7 bases from J, the junction kept 15 bases outside the gene matches. CDR3 amino acids: CASSVHGRGGRIEQYF. DNA for the CDR3: TGTGCCAGCAGCGTGCATGGGCGGGGGGGCCGAATTGAGCAGTACTTC. Supplemented by reference TRBV5-5 and TRBJ2-7, the full variable domain reads DAGVTQSPTHLIKTRGQQVTLRCSPISGHKSVSWYQQVLGQGPQFIFQYYEKEERGRGNFPDRFSARQFPNYSSELNVNALLLGDSALYLCASSVHGRGGRIEQYFGPGTRLTVT.

V gene TRBV10-3 combines with J gene TRBJ2-5, with 11 bases lining up with TRBD2. The CDR3 sequence is 17 residues long. Unmatched junction bases numbered 14, after V lost 10 bases and J lost 1 base. CDR1 is ENHRY, CDR2 SYGVKD, per germline. The DNA of the CDR3 is TGTGCCAGCCTAGCGGGGGGCACCACCTCGATCCAAGAGACCCAGTACTTC. Translated, it gives CASLAGGTTSIQETQYF.

V usage is TRBV7-9 and J usage is TRBJ1-1; tentative D call: TRBD1 (5 bases). V lost 0 bases and J lost 3, with 17 bases in between. The CDR3 loop spans 17 amino acids. The germline CDR1 and CDR2 sequences are SEHNR and FQNEAQ (reference sequence). The CDR3, as DNA: TGTGCCAGCAGCTTAGCGCTGGCAGGGATTATGGACACTGAAGCTTTCTTT. This translates into CASSLALAGIMDTEAFF.

The chain employs TRBV2 and TRBJ2-7; 8 bases align to TRBD2. The CDR3 consists of 14 residues. CDR1 and CDR2 from the germline V gene are SNHLY and FYNNEI. V shed 1 base, J shed 4 bases, and the junction held 3 bases outside the gene matches. CDR3 protein: CASSEEGTSYEQYF. The CDR3 region has the DNA TGTGCCAGCAGTGAAGAGGGGACTAGTTACGAGCAGTACTTC.

This chain connects TRBV3-1 (or the pseudogene TRBV3-2) to TRBJ2-7; D tentatively reads TRBD1 or TRBD2 (5 bases each). V was trimmed by 3 bases and J by 0 bases, leaving 12 bases between them. The CDR3 totals 15 residues. Germline lookup yields CDR1 LGHDT and CDR2 YNNKEL (reference sequence). CDR3 residues: CASSHRGLYSYEQYF. The CDR3 nucleotides are TGTGCCAGCAGCCACCGGGGCCTCTACTCCTACGAGCAGTACTTC.